This TCR beta chain was identified in a study of blood T cell repertoires in COVID-19. This clone came up once. Study members were between roughly 18 and 90 years old and lived in approximately 25 US regions. Clones were sequenced by immunoSEQ multiplex PCR, and TCRdb holds only the in-frame ones, with some missing. Of some 260,000 clones in the sample, 75% to 90% were seen once. V shed 8 bases, J shed 8 bases, and the junction held 21 bases outside the gene matches. The CDR3 has 17 residues. Germline V gene data show CDR1 as MDHEN and CDR2 as SYDVKM. The receptor comes from a woman aged 25 to 39 with acute COVID-19. The chain has TRBV28 and TRBJ2-4, with TRBD1 identical over 7 bases. Sequencing was carried out using PBMCs or T cells enriched from blood (not recorded which). The CDR3 loop reads CASRYQGSTGTVDIQYF. The CDR3 coding sequence is TGTGCCAGCCGCTATCAGGGTTCGACCGGGACAGTAGACATTCAGTACTTC. Full variable domain (missing parts from reference TRBV28 and TRBJ2-4): DVKVTQSSRYLVKRTGEKVFLECVQDMDHENMFWYRQDPGLGLRLIYFSYDVKMKEKGDIPEGYSVSREKKERFSLILESASTNQTSMYLCASRYQGSTGTVDIQYFGAGTRLSVL.